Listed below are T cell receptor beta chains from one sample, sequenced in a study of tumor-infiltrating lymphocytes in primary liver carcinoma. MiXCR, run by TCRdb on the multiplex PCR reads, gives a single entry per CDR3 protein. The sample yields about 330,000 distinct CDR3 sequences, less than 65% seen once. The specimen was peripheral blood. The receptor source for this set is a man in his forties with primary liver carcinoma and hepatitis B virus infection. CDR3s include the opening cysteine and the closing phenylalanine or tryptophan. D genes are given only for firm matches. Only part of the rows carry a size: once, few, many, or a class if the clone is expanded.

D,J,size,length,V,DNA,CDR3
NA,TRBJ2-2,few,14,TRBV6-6,TGTGCCAGCAGTTTCAGGGGGGGAACCGGGGAGCTGTTTTTT,CASSFRGGTGELFF
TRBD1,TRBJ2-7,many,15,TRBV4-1,TGCGCCAGCAGCCAAACCTCGACAGGGTCCTACGAGCAGTACTTC,CASSQTSTGSYEQYF
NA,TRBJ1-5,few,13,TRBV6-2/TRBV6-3,TGTGCCAGCAGAGAATATAGCAATCAGCCCCAGCATTTT,CASREYSNQPQHF
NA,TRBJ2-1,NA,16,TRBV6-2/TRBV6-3,TGTGCCAGCAGTTACGCTCTGGCAGGGCTCTACAATGAGCAGTTCTTC,CASSYALAGLYNEQFF
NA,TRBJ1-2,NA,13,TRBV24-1,TGTGCCACCAGTGAAACCGGGGGACCTGGCTACACCTTC,CATSETGGPGYTF
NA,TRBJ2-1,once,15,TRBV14,TGTGCCAGCAGCCAAGGCTCTCGGGTCTACAATGAGCAGTTCTTC,CASSQGSRVYNEQFF
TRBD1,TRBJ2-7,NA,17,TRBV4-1,TGCCCCAGCAGCCACTCCCGTCGCGGGACAGGGTACAACGAGCAGTATTTC,CPSSHSRRGTGYNEQYF
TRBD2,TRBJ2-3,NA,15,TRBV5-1,TGCGCCACGGGGAGGGATGGCCGCAGCACAGATACGCAGTATTTT,CATGRDGRSTDTQYF
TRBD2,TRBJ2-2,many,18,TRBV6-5,TGTGCCAGCATGAATTGGGCGACTAGCGGGATAAACACCGGGGAGCTGTTTTTT,CASMNWATSGINTGELFF
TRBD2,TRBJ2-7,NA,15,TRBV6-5,TGTGCCAGCAGTATGGGACTAGCGGGAGGGTACGAACGGTACTTC,CASSMGLAGGYERYF